The subject of this entry is one T cell receptor beta chain. Antigen: not known. This specimen belongs to a study of cytomegalovirus exposure and HLA in healthy donors. The study's findings and limits: It was confirmed in vitro that a few of the CMV-associated chains were specific for CMV antigens. Using the classifier, cytomegalovirus status was reportedly diagnosed with high specificity and sensitivity.

Germline V gives CDR1 SNHLY, CDR2 FYNNEI. This CDR3 contains 12 residues. Between the trimmed V and J ends, which lost 6 bases and 3 bases, there was a span of 8 bases. Libraries were prepared by immunoSEQ multiplex PCR; TCRdb keeps only in-frame clonotypes and omits some of them. The sample lists about 65,000 clones; about 90% were seen once. Sequenced sample: PBMCs. The receptor comes from a woman aged 18-29 years in good health and CMV-seronegative. V is TRBV2 and J is TRBJ1-2; the D gene is possibly TRBD1 (6 bases). The CDR3 DNA reads as TGTGCCAGCAGGTCAGGGGACTATGGCTACACCTTC. It codes for CASRSGDYGYTF.